The source of this T cell receptor beta chain is a study of shared clonotypes between healthy human individuals. Study observations and caveats: The donor pool, a small one, limited the genetic and exposure-history diversity represented.

Some clones are missing from TCRdb's copy, which holds only in-frame ones; the method was immunoSEQ multiplex PCR. The sample lists about 490,000 clones; around 79% were seen once. Germline V gene data show CDR1 as SNHLY and CDR2 as FYNNEI. V was pared by 7 bases and J by 4 bases, with 10 bases between. The CDR3 contains 12 residues. In its sample, this clone was seen a few times. Antigen specificity is unknown. Every donor, a Caucasian adult, lived in Nashville, Tennessee. The sequencing input was PBMCs. The sequence came from a woman aged 40 to 49 in good health. Some clones in this sample may be carry-over from other donors' samples. The rearrangement links TRBV2 to TRBJ1-2; D may be TRBD1 (5 bases). CDR3 region: CASTSGSYGYTF. Here the CDR3 DNA reads TGTGCCAGCACCTCAGGGAGCTATGGCTACACCTTC.